This is a list of T cell receptor beta chains from one sample in a study of identical twins' blood T cells. TCRdb itself ran the 5' RACE reads through MiXCR, one entry per CDR3 protein. The sample holds a few hundred thousand distinct CDR3 sequences, 28% seen once. The source material was PBMCs. These receptors originate from a woman between 18 and 49 years old in good health. Both conserved end residues are part of each CDR3. The D gene is left open where the match is weak. Where a row states a size, it is once, few, many or the class of an expanded clone; other rows omit it.

CDR3,DNA,J,size,D,V
CAISDSSYEQYF,TGTGCCATCAGTGATAGCTCCTACGAGCAGTACTTC,TRBJ2-7,few,.,TRBV10-3
CASRPTGGAYGYTF,TGTGCCAGCAGGCCCACAGGGGGCGCTTATGGCTACACCTTC,TRBJ1-2,few,TRBD1,TRBV2
CASSLGAGRGRTGELFF,TGTGCCAGCAGTTTAGGGGCTGGCAGGGGTAGGACCGGGGAGCTGTTTTTT,TRBJ2-2,.,.,TRBV28
CSASTRVEQFF,TGCAGTGCTTCGACCCGTGTTGAGCAGTTCTTC,TRBJ2-1,.,.,TRBV20-1
CAISVQALNTEAFF,TGTGCCATCAGTGTGCAGGCACTGAACACTGAAGCTTTCTTT,TRBJ1-1,.,.,TRBV10-3
CSAQTAPREAFF,TGCAGTGCTCAGACAGCCCCAAGGGAAGCTTTCTTT,TRBJ1-1,once,.,TRBV20-1
CSAYRSHGNQPQHF,TGCAGTGCTTACAGGTCCCATGGCAATCAGCCCCAGCATTTT,TRBJ1-5,many,.,TRBV20-1
CASSTRYEQFF,TGTGCCAGCAGCACCAGATATGAGCAGTTCTTC,TRBJ2-1,.,.,TRBV7-8
CASSPLKLGYTF,TGTGCCAGCAGCCCATTAAAGTTGGGCTACACCTTC,TRBJ1-2,few,.,TRBV28
CSAWGQENYGYTF,TGCAGTGCTTGGGGACAGGAAAACTATGGCTACACCTTC,TRBJ1-2,many,TRBD1,TRBV20-1
CASSLEGAEQFF,TGCGCCAGCAGCTTGGAAGGAGCTGAGCAGTTCTTC,TRBJ2-1,few,.,TRBV5-1
CASSAGTGTHNQPQHF,TGTGCCAGCAGCGCCGGGACAGGGACCCACAATCAGCCCCAGCATTTT,TRBJ1-5,many,TRBD1,TRBV9
CASSLTGRYTEAFF,TGTGCCAGCAGCCTGACAGGGAGGTACACTGAAGCTTTCTTT,TRBJ1-1,many,TRBD1,TRBV5-6
CSVPRTPNTGELFF,TGCAGCGTTCCCAGGACCCCAAACACCGGGGAGCTGTTTTTT,TRBJ2-2,.,.,TRBV29-1
CASSLVGQGDTEAFF,TGCGCCAGCAGCTTGGTCGGACAGGGCGACACTGAAGCTTTCTTT,TRBJ1-1,many,TRBD1,TRBV5-1
CASSLVGEGVPQHF,TGTGCCAGCAGCTTAGTTGGGGAAGGGGTCCCCCAGCATTTT,TRBJ1-5,.,.,TRBV7-2
CASSLGYADEQFF,TGCGCCAGCAGCTTGGGGTACGCCGATGAGCAGTTCTTC,TRBJ2-1,few,.,TRBV5-1
CASSQDLVYTQYF,TGCGCCAGCAGCCAAGATTTAGTATATACGCAGTATTTT,TRBJ2-3,few,.,TRBV4-3
CASSIGGSMNTEAFF,TGTGCCAGTAGTATAGGTGGCTCAATGAACACTGAAGCTTTCTTT,TRBJ1-1,few,.,TRBV19
CSASPPDYSNQPQHF,TGCAGTGCCTCCCCGCCTGATTATAGCAATCAGCCCCAGCATTTT,TRBJ1-5,.,.,TRBV20-1
CASSLAITGLTEAFF,TGCGCCAGCAGCTTGGCCATCACAGGGCTTACTGAAGCTTTCTTT,TRBJ1-1,few,.,TRBV5-1
CSATRTGGTSYEQYF,TGCAGTGCTACACGAACAGGGGGCACCTCCTACGAGCAGTACTTC,TRBJ2-7,few,TRBD1,TRBV20-1
CSVVRNSGGYTF,TGCAGCGTTGTGAGGAACTCAGGAGGCTACACCTTC,TRBJ1-2,many,.,TRBV29-1
CASRGNYGYTF,TGTGCCAGCAGGGGTAACTATGGCTACACCTTC,TRBJ1-2,many,.,TRBV6-5
CSAREGRKAFF,TGCAGTGCTAGAGAAGGGAGAAAAGCTTTCTTT,TRBJ1-1,.,.,TRBV20-1
CSATTGVTEAFF,TGCAGTGCTACTACAGGGGTGACTGAAGCTTTCTTT,TRBJ1-1,many,TRBD1,TRBV20-1
CASSIPHHSAGELFF,TGTGCCAGTAGTATTCCTCACCACTCCGCCGGGGAGCTGTTTTTT,TRBJ2-2,.,.,TRBV19
CASSPEGVVLAFTDTQYF,TGTGCCAGCAGCCCGGAAGGAGTTGTCCTAGCTTTCACAGATACGCAGTATTTT,TRBJ2-3,.,.,TRBV11-2
CASSSSTGELFF,TGTGCCAGCAGCTCGTCGACCGGGGAGCTGTTTTTT,TRBJ2-2,few,.,TRBV5-4
CASSASGRNYNEQVF,TGTGCCAGCAGCGCAAGCGGGAGAAACTACAATGAGCAGGTCTTC,TRBJ2-1,.,TRBD2,TRBV9
CASSGTGTVYDEQYF,TGTGCCAGCAGCGGGACCGGGACAGTATACGACGAGCAGTACTTC,TRBJ2-7,few,TRBD1,TRBV9
CASSWGHRSVYNEQFF,TGTGCCAGCAGTTGGGGCCATAGGTCCGTCTACAATGAGCAGTTCTTC,TRBJ2-1,.,.,TRBV12-3/TRBV12-4
CASRSRRGRNTEAFF,TGTGCCAGCAGATCCAGAAGGGGGAGGAACACTGAAGCTTTCTTT,TRBJ1-1,.,.,TRBV5-6
CASSVGQGITYNEQFF,TGTGCCAGCAGCGTAGGACAGGGGATCACCTACAATGAGCAGTTCTTC,TRBJ2-1,few,TRBD1,TRBV9
CANSEGTNTEAFF,TGTGCCAACAGTGAAGGGACGAACACTGAAGCTTTCTTT,TRBJ1-1,.,.,TRBV2
CSVEARQTYGYTF,TGCAGCGTTGAGGCCCGACAGACCTATGGCTACACCTTC,TRBJ1-2,few,.,TRBV29-1
CASSIEGWGRTTGELFF,TGTGCCAGTAGTATAGAGGGGTGGGGGCGAACCACCGGGGAGCTGTTTTTT,TRBJ2-2,.,.,TRBV19
CASSPTDRPRNTIYF,TGTGCCAGTAGCCCGACAGACCGGCCCAGAAACACCATATATTTT,TRBJ1-3,.,.,TRBV19
CASSYSAGRLYTF,TGTGCCAGCAGTTACTCGGCCGGACGACTCTACACCTTC,TRBJ1-2,.,.,TRBV6-5
CASSTKPAVFSGNTIYF,TGTGCCAGCTCAACAAAACCGGCAGTCTTTTCTGGAAACACCATATATTTT,TRBJ1-3,many,.,TRBV18
CASSIEGTAEAFF,TGTGCCAGTAGTATAGAGGGGACGGCTGAAGCTTTCTTT,TRBJ1-1,few,.,TRBV19
CASSPGLESSDEQFF,TGTGCCAGCAGCCCGGGACTAGAGTCTTCGGATGAGCAGTTCTTC,TRBJ2-1,many,TRBD2,TRBV3-1
CASSAAGTRNAQANYGYTF,TGTGCCAGCAGCGCAGCAGGGACAAGAAATGCTCAAGCTAACTATGGCTACACCTTC,TRBJ1-2,few,.,TRBV7-2
CASSYFRGSLQSGELFF,TGTGCCAGCAGTTATTTTCGGGGATCTCTGCAATCCGGGGAGCTGTTTTTT,TRBJ2-2,.,.,TRBV6-2/TRBV6-3
CASSIVLWGDSEAFF,TGTGCCAGTAGTATAGTCCTATGGGGGGATTCGGAAGCTTTCTTT,TRBJ1-1,.,.,TRBV19